This paragraph reports one T cell receptor (beta chain). Its antigen is unidentified. J lost 7 bases, V lost 3 bases, and 15 bases had no gene match. The CDR3 contains 16 residues. Germline V gene lookup returns CDR1 MDHEN and CDR2 SYDVKM. Samples were taken several times over chemoradiotherapy. The sample comes from a study of chemoradiotherapy in HPV16-positive cancers. Study results and limitations: During treatment, candidate HPV-specific clones and E7-related motifs expanded in tumor.

Here immunoSEQ multiplex PCR was the method, and the copy in TCRdb shows in-frame clones only, minus some. In the table there are roughly 2,300 clones, 75% to 85% of which are singletons. Sequenced here: tumor tissue, sampled from a patient who underwent chemoradiotherapy. The chain uses TRBV28 and TRBJ2-7; 7 bases line up with TRBD1. The receptor was isolated from a human donor with HPV-associated anogenital cancer. The CDR3 loop is CASSFAPGQRSDEQYF. CDR3 coding DNA: TGTGCCAGCAGTTTTGCCCCGGGACAGCGGAGTGATGAGCAGTACTTC.